The 14 T cell receptor beta chains listed next were all sequenced from one sample in a study of response to subunit inactivated influenza vaccine. TCRdb processed the RT-PCR reads anew with MiXCR; each CDR3 protein has one entry. Seen here are under 550,000 distinct CDR3 sequences, under 9% observed once, and the top ten hold roughly 13%. Sequencing was performed on PBMCs from blood, taken less than 25 months after vaccination. Receptors originate from a man aged 50-75 years who received an inactivated influenza vaccine.

This clonotype was observed at least ten times. The junction differs from germline at one of its ends, possibly a read error. The V and J genes are TRBV3-1 and TRBJ2-7; D may be TRBD1 or TRBD2 (5 bases each). The germline CDR1 and CDR2 sequences are LGHDT and YNNKEL (reference sequence). This CDR3 comprises 14 residues. In DNA, the CDR3 is TGTGCCAGCAGCCAAGAAGGGGAGACTTCGAGACGGGACTTC. This translates into CASSQEGETSRRDF.

The rearrangement joins TRBV6-5 to TRBJ2-1; D gene unclear. The CDR3 extends over 13 amino acids. Germline V gene data show CDR1 as MNHEY and CDR2 as SVGAGI. V lost 3 bases, J lost 3 bases, and 6 bases lay in between. CDR3 protein: CASSYGNYNEQFF. CDR3 nucleotide sequence: TGTGCCAGCAGTTATGGTAACTACAATGAGCAGTTCTTC.

This clonotype was seen a handful of times. Here the CDR3 DNA reads TGTGCCAGCAGTTACACGCAAACACGGGGGAAGGGGGAGCAGTACTTC. Residues: CASSYTQTRGKGEQYF. The chain employs TRBV6-5 and TRBJ2-7; tentative D call: TRBD2 (6 bases). Germline V gene lookup returns CDR1 MNHEY and CDR2 SVGAGI. V was shortened by 2 bases and J by 7 bases, with 21 bases between the two germline ends. The CDR3 loop spans 16 amino acids.

This clonotype was recorded many times. The V call is TRBV7-9, the J call TRBJ1-3; no firm D call. The V end was cut by 5 bases, the J end by 4 bases, with 6 bases between. The CDR3 extends over 12 amino acids. Germline V gives CDR1 SEHNR, CDR2 FQNEAQ (reference sequence). The DNA of the CDR3 is TGTGCCAGCAGCGCCAGAGGAAACACCATATATTTT. Amino acid sequence: CASSARGNTIYF.

There are a few counts of this clonotype. The chain uses TRBV6-1 and TRBJ2-7; 10 bases are shared with TRBD2. Germline values: CDR1 MNHNS, CDR2 SASEGT. The length of the CDR3 is 17 residues. J gave up 2 bases and V 6 bases, and 13 bases lay outside the gene matches. The CDR3 nucleotides are TGTGCCAGCAGAGAGGGCTCGTTACTAGCGGGAACCTACGAGCAGTACTTC. It encodes CASREGSLLAGTYEQYF.

The rearrangement uses TRBV6-2 or TRBV6-3 and TRBJ2-1; D is perhaps TRBD1 or TRBD2 (6 bases each). The CDR3 is 15 amino acids. CDR1 is MNHEY and CDR2 is SVGEGT in the germline V gene. Trimming removed 0 bases at V and 11 bases at J, with 17 bases between. The CDR3 sequence: CASSYSIVRGVKQFF. DNA for the CDR3: TGTGCCAGCAGTTACTCGATAGTGAGGGGGGTGAAGCAGTTCTTC.

Only a few counts were recorded for this clonotype. The chain employs TRBV4-2 and TRBJ1-4, with 12 bases aligning to TRBD1. CDR1 is LGHNA, CDR2 YNFKEQ, per germline. The CDR3 totals 17 residues. Germline trimming cut 2 bases from V and 2 bases from J; bases unmatched to any gene: 3. CDR3 sequence: CASSQPGQGATNEKLFF. The CDR3 DNA is TGTGCCAGCAGCCAACCGGGACAGGGGGCCACTAATGAAAAACTGTTTTTT.

This clonotype was recorded a few times. The chain uses TRBV15 and TRBJ2-5, with a possible D match to TRBD1 (5 bases). V was clipped by 4 bases and J by 5 bases, with 8 bases between them. The CDR3 is made up of 12 amino acids. CDR1 and CDR2 from the germline V gene are LNHNV and YYDKDF (reference sequence). The CDR3 DNA reads TGTGCCACCAGCAAGACAGACGAGACCCAGTACTTC. The encoded protein is CATSKTDETQYF.

The sample holds many counts of this clonotype. This chain uses TRBV5-8 with TRBJ1-6, with 11 bases identical to TRBD1. V was clipped by 5 bases and J by 10 bases; unmatched bases: 5. This CDR3 comprises 14 residues. Per germline, CDR1 SGHTS and CDR2 YDEGEE. The CDR3 region has the DNA TGTGCCAGCAGTTGGACAGGGGGCCAATCACCCCTCCACTTT. Encoded protein: CASSWTGGQSPLHF.

In this sample, this clonotype turned up a few times. The V call is TRBV27, the J call TRBJ2-2; TRBD1 aligns across 12 bases. This CDR3 contains 15 residues. J gave up 6 bases and V 6 bases, and 5 bases lay outside the gene matches. Germline CDR1 and CDR2: MNHEY and SMNVEV (reference sequence). This CDR3 reads CASSLGTGGSGELFF. In nucleotides, the CDR3 is TGTGCCAGCAGCCTCGGGACAGGGGGCTCCGGGGAGCTGTTTTTT.

The chain is built from TRBV12-3 or TRBV12-4 and TRBJ2-1, with 13 bases fitting TRBD2. Trimming removed 5 bases from V and 9 bases from J; junction bases left unmatched: 7. There are 15 residues in the CDR3. CDR3 coding DNA: TGTGCCAGCAGTCTTACTAGCGGGAGGGCGGGTGAGCAGTTCTTC. Its translation is CASSLTSGRAGEQFF.

The rearrangement links TRBV7-9 to TRBJ2-1; D might be TRBD1 or TRBD2, each matching 5 bases. The CDR3 is made up of 17 amino acids. V lost 7 bases, J lost 2 bases, and 21 bases lay in between. CDR1 and CDR2 (germline): SEHNR, FQNEAQ (reference sequence). CDR3: CASTPSGTTGPYNEQFF. CDR3 sequence (DNA): TGTGCCAGCACCCCGTCGGGGACCACTGGACCCTACAATGAGCAGTTCTTC.

This clonotype was found many times. For the CDR3, the DNA is TGTGCCAGCAGTAGAGGAACGGGACAGGGTTCCTACAATGAGCAGTTCTTC. Residues: CASSRGTGQGSYNEQFF. The chain is built from TRBV6-1 and TRBJ2-1; 9 nucleotides line up with TRBD1. V lost 5 bases and J lost 1; bases outside the gene matches: 9. Looked up from germline, CDR1 is MNHNS and CDR2 is SASEGT. This CDR3 comprises 17 residues.

In this sample, this clonotype turned up a few times. This sequence joins TRBV12-3 or TRBV12-4 and TRBJ2-7, with TRBD1 matching 7 bases. The ends lost 5 bases at V and 7 bases at J; junction bases unmatched: 11. CDR3 length: 14 residues. The CDR3 loop is CASSPRQGRREQYF. CDR3 nucleotide sequence: TGTGCCAGCAGTCCCCGACAGGGACGAAGGGAGCAGTACTTC.